What follows are 11 T cell receptor beta chains derived from one specimen sequenced in a study of T cells in Graves' hyperthyroidism and ophthalmopathy. Amplification of TCR beta CDR3 regions was performed using RNA transcripts as template. HTBI primers drove first-round RT-PCR of the TCR CDR3. TCRdb re-derived calls from the multiplex PCR reads in MiXCR, one entry per CDR3 protein. This table has around 420,000 distinct CDR3 sequences, 15% to 17% appearing once. Input material: blood. Receptor source: a woman in her late teens or twenties with Graves' hyperthyroidism.

This clonotype was counted ten times or more. This sequence joins TRBV13 and TRBJ2-2; D is perhaps TRBD2 (5 bases). CDR1 is PRHDT and CDR2 is FYEKMQ in the germline V gene (reference sequence). CDR3 size: 17 residues. Trimming removed 5 bases at V and 5 bases at J, with 21 bases between. Here the CDR3 DNA reads TGTGCCAGCAGCCTCAGAGGGAGTCGGGTGGGGACCGGGGAGCTGTTTTTT. It is translated as CASSLRGSRVGTGELFF. The full variable domain, completed using reference TRBV13 and TRBJ2-2, is AAGVIQSPRHLIKEKRETATLKCYPIPRHDTVYWYQQGPGQDPQFLISFYEKMQSDKGSIPDRFSAQQFSDYHSELNMSSLELGDSALYFCASSLRGSRVGTGELFFGEGSRLTVL.

The chain is built from TRBV9 and TRBJ1-6, with TRBD1 as a possible D gene (5 bases). Germline lookup yields CDR1 SGDLS and CDR2 YYNGEE. This CDR3 is built from 17 residues. V gave up 0 bases and J gave up 9 bases, with 19 bases separating them. CDR3 nucleotides: TGTGCCAGCAGCGTAGGCCCCGCGGCGGACATTTTTTCACCCCTCCACTTT. Translating it yields CASSVGPAADIFSPLHF.

This clonotype was recorded at least ten times. The CDR3 loop reads CASSISSSYNEQFF. In DNA form, the CDR3 reads TGTGCCAGTAGTATCTCTAGCTCCTACAATGAGCAGTTCTTC. The chain has TRBV19 and TRBJ2-1; D is uncertain. V was shortened by 3 bases and J by 0 bases, with 6 bases between the two germline ends. The CDR3 contains 14 residues. Per germline, CDR1 LNHDA and CDR2 SQIVND (reference sequence).

This CDR3 is CASSQGHGLQGTGELFF. CDR3 nucleotide sequence: TGCGCCAGCAGCCAAGGACACGGCCTCCAAGGGACCGGGGAGCTGTTTTTT. This chain links TRBV4-1 with TRBJ2-2; no clear D gene. The length of the CDR3 is 17 residues. V lost 1 base to trimming and J lost 5 bases, with 17 bases between them. Germline V gene sequence: CDR1 MGHRA, CDR2 YSYEKL.

This clonotype has ten or more counts. This sequence joins TRBV18 and TRBJ1-2, with TRBD1 as a possible D gene (6 bases). The length of the CDR3 is 14 residues. The germline V gene encodes CDR1 KGHSH and CDR2 LQKENI. V was trimmed by 0 bases and J by 8 bases, leaving 13 bases between them. The CDR3 sequence is CASSPPAGVSGYTF. Written as DNA, the CDR3 is TGTGCCAGCTCACCACCGGCAGGGGTGAGCGGCTACACCTTC.

This clonotype was counted many times. The CDR3 reads CASSRGLAGVEQYF. CDR3 sequence (DNA): TGTGCCAGCAGCCGGGGACTAGCGGGAGTCGAGCAGTACTTC. The rearrangement links TRBV3-1 to TRBJ2-7; 14 nucleotides line up with TRBD2. From germline, CDR1 is LGHDT and CDR2 YNNKEL (reference sequence). CDR3 length: 14 residues. The junction had 2 bases not matched to a gene; V was cut back by 4 bases and J by 6 bases.

This clonotype was found many times. This chain links TRBV19 with TRBJ2-6; 7 bases agree with TRBD1. The germline V gene encodes CDR1 LNHDA and CDR2 SQIVND (reference sequence). The ends lost 5 bases at V and 2 bases at J; junction bases unmatched: 6. This CDR3 region has 16 residues. The CDR3 loop reads CASSAPGTAGANVLTF. The CDR3 DNA follows: TGTGCCAGTAGTGCGCCCGGGACAGCTGGGGCCAACGTCCTGACTTTC.

The chain is built from TRBV3-1 and TRBJ2-7, with a weak D call TRBD2 (5 bases). Per the germline V gene, CDR1 is LGHDT and CDR2 is YNNKEL (reference sequence). V lost 5 bases and J 3 bases, leaving 17 bases between the germline ends. This CDR3 contains 15 residues. The CDR3 DNA follows: TGTGCCAGCAGCGCGGCGCCAGGACTGAACTACGAGCAGTACTTC. The encoded protein is CASSAAPGLNYEQYF.

This clonotype was seen only a few times. The rearrangement joins TRBV7-2 to TRBJ2-2; 8 bases fit TRBD2. V lost 5 bases, J lost 6 bases, and 17 bases stayed unmatched. The CDR3 runs to 18 residues. Germline lookup yields CDR1 SGHTA and CDR2 FQGNSA. The CDR3, as DNA: TGTGCCAGCAGCCCACGGGGGGGGCCCGGGGGGCGCGCCGGGGAGCTGTTTTTT. It specifies CASSPRGGPGGRAGELFF. The full variable domain, its missing parts supplied by reference TRBV7-2 and TRBJ2-2, is GAGVSQSPSNKVTEKGKDVELRCDPISGHTALYWYRQSLGQGLEFLIYFQGNSAPDKSGLPSDRFSAERTGGSVSTLTIQRTQQEDSAVYLCASSPRGGPGGRAGELFFGEGSRLTVL.

This clonotype was seen more than once but under ten times. The chain uses TRBV5-1 and TRBJ2-7; 10 nucleotides align to TRBD1. The germline gives CDR1 SGHRS, CDR2 YFSETQ. J lost 6 bases, V lost 0 bases, and 12 bases had no gene match. CDR3 length equals 17 residues. The CDR3 nucleotides are TGCGCCAGCAGCTTGGCGGGACAGGGGTCCGGTAAGAGCGAGCAGTACTTC. Protein sequence: CASSLAGQGSGKSEQYF. The full variable domain, completed using reference TRBV5-1 and TRBJ2-7, is KAGVTQTPRYLIKTRGQQVTLSCSPISGHRSVSWYQQTPGQGLQFLFEYFSETQRNKGNFPGRFSGRQFSNSRSEMNVSTLELGDSALYLCASSLAGQGSGKSEQYFGPGTRLTVT.

This clonotype was seen a single time. With a much larger clone just one base away, this may be a read error. V and J are TRBV6-2 or TRBV6-3 and TRBJ2-1; 9 bases match TRBD2. CDR3 size: 15 residues. Germline assignment: CDR1 MNHEY and CDR2 SVGEGT. CDR3 sequence reads: CTSSYGGRAYNEQFF. The CDR3 nucleotides read TGTACCAGCAGTTACGGCGGGAGGGCCTACAATGAGCAGTTCTTC.